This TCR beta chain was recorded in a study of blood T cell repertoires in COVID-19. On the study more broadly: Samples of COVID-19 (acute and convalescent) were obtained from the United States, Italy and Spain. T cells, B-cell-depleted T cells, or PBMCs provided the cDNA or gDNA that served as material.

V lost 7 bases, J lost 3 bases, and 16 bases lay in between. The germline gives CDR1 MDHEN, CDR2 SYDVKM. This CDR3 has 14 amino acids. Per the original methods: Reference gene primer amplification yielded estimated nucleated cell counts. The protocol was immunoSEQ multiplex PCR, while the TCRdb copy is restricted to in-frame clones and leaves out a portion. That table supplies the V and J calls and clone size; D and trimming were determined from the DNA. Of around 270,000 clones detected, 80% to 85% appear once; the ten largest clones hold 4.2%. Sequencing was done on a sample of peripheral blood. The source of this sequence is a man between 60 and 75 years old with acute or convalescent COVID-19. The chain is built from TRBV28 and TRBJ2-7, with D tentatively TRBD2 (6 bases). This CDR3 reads CASTEAGSNYEQYF. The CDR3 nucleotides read TGTGCCAGCACCGAAGCGGGTAGCAACTACGAGCAGTACTTC.